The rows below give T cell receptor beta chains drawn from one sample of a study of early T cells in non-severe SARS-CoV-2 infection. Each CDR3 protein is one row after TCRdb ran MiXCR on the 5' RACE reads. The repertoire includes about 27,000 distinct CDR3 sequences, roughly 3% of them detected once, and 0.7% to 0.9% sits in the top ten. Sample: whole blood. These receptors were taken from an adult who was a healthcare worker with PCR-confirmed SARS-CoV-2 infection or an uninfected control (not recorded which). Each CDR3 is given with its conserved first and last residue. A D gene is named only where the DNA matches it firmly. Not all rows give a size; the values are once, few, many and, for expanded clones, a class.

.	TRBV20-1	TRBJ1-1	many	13	TGCAGTGCTCACGTGAGGGAGAGCGGGCGGGCTTTCTTT	CSAHVRESGRAFF
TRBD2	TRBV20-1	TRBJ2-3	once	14	TGCAGTGCTTCTTGGGGCGGGGGGGCAGATACGCAGTATTTT	CSASWGGGADTQYF
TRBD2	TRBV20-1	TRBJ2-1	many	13	TGCAGCGGTGGGACTACTAACTACAATGAGCAGTTCTTC	CSGGTTNYNEQFF
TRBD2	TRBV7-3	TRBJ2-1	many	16	TGTGCCAGCAGCTTAAGCGGTGGGGAGGGGTCCAATGAGCAGTTCTTC	CASSLSGGEGSNEQFF
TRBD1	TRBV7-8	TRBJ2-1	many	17	TGTGCCAGCACCGACAGGCTGAGAAGGACAGGGCTGAATGAGCAGTTCTTC	CASTDRLRRTGLNEQFF
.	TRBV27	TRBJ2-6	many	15	TGTGCCAGCATTTCCCTGTCCTCTGGGGCCAACGTCCTGACTTTC	CASISLSSGANVLTF
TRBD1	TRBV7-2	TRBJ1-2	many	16	TGTGCCAGCAGCTCCCGGGACAGGGGGATCCTCTATGGCTACACCTTC	CASSSRDRGILYGYTF
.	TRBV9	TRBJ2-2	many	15	TGTGCCAGCAGCGTAGAAACCTGGAACACCGGGGAGCTGTTTTTT	CASSVETWNTGELFF
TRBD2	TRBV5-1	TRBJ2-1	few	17	TGCGCCAGCAGCTGGAGCGGGGAGCGGGGGCCTTACAATGAGCAGTTCTTC	CASSWSGERGPYNEQFF
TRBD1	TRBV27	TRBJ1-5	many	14	TGTGCCAGCAGTGCAGGACAGGGCAATCAGCCCCAGCATTTT	CASSAGQGNQPQHF
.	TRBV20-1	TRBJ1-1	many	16	TGCAGTGCCCTACCCCCCCTAACACCTATGAACACTGAAGCTTTCTTT	CSALPPLTPMNTEAFF
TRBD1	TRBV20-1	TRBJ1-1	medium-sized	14	TGCAGTGCTAGAGTGCGGACAGGGGGGACTGAAGCTTTCTTT	CSARVRTGGTEAFF
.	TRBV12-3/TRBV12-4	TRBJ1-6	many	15	TGTGCCAGCAGTTTGGGAGAGGGGAGGTCTTCACCCCTCCACTTT	CASSLGEGRSSPLHF
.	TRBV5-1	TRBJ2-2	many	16	TGCGCCAGCAGCTTGGGAAACAGGAGAAACACCGGGGAGCTGTTTTTT	CASSLGNRRNTGELFF
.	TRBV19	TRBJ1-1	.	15	TGTGCCAGTAGTATAGTTCCAGGGATGGGAACTGAAGCTTTCTTT	CASSIVPGMGTEAFF
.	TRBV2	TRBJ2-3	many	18	TGTGCCAGCAGTGACGGCTCGGGGACCCGATGGGGGTTAGATACGCAGTATTTT	CASSDGSGTRWGLDTQYF
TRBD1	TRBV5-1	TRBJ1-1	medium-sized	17	TGCGCCAGCAGCTTGGTAGGGACAGGGGTTTCGTTGACTGAAGCTTTCTTT	CASSLVGTGVSLTEAFF
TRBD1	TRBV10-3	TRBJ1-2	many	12	TGTGCCACGCGGACAGGGGGCTATGGCTACACCTTC	CATRTGGYGYTF
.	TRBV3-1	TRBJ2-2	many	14	TGTGCCAGCAGGAGAAGCGACAGGTCCGGGGAGCTGTTTTTT	CASRRSDRSGELFF
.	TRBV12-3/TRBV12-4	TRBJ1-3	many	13	TGTGCCATCTTTTGGGGCTCTGGAAACACCATATATTTT	CAIFWGSGNTIYF
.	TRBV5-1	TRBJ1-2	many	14	TGCGCCAGCAGGCCCGCAGGGGCCAACTATGGCTACACCTTC	CASRPAGANYGYTF
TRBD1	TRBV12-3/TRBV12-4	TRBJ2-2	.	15	TGTGCCAGCACCCGGACAGGGGGCATCACCGGGGAGCTGTTTTTT	CASTRTGGITGELFF
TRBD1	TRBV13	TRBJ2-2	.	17	TGTGCCAGCAGCTTAAGTCCGGGACAGGGGTTAACCGGGGAGCTGTTTTTT	CASSLSPGQGLTGELFF
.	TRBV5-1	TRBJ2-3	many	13	TGCGCCAGCAGCTTATCTAGCACAGATACGCAGTATTTT	CASSLSSTDTQYF
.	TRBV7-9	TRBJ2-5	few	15	TGTGCCAGCAGCTGGCAACAGGGATTAAGAGAGACCCAGTACTTC	CASSWQQGLRETQYF
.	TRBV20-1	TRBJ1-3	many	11	TGCGAAACTGGGGCCGGAAACACCATATATTTT	CETGAGNTIYF
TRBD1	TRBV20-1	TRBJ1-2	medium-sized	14	TGCAGTGCTCGATCCGGGACAGCCTTATATAGCTACACCTTC	CSARSGTALYSYTF
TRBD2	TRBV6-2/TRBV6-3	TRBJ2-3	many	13	TGTGCCAGCAGTTTGAAAGCGGGGGTTACGCAGTATTTT	CASSLKAGVTQYF
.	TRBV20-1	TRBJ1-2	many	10	TGCAGTGCTCCAGAGGATGGCTACACCTTC	CSAPEDGYTF
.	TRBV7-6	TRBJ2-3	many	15	TGTGCCAGCAGCTCCGGAGGGGTACGCACAGATACGCAGTATTTT	CASSSGGVRTDTQYF
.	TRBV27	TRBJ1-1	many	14	TGTGCCAGCACTTCGATTGAGGGGGACACTGAAGCTTTCTTT	CASTSIEGDTEAFF
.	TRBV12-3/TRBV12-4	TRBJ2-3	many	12	TGTGCCAGCAGAGTAGGGGTTGATACGCAGTATTTT	CASRVGVDTQYF
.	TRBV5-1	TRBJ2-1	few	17	TGCGCCAGCAGCTTGGCAAGGCAGGCGAGCTCCTACAATGAGCAGTTCTTC	CASSLARQASSYNEQFF
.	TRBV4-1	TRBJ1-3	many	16	TGCGCCAGCAGCCAAGATATCCCAGGCGCTGGAAACACCATATATTTT	CASSQDIPGAGNTIYF
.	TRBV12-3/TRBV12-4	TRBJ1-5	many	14	TGTGCCAGCAGTGCCCGGGACGGCAATCAGCCCCAGCATTTT	CASSARDGNQPQHF
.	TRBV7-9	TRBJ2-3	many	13	TGTGCCAGCAGCTTGAGGGGGGCAGATACGCAGTATTTT	CASSLRGADTQYF
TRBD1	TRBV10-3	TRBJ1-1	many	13	TGTGCCATCACAGTACAGGGGGACACTGAAGCTTTCTTT	CAITVQGDTEAFF
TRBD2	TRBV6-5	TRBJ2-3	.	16	TGTGCCAGCAGTTCTGCTGCGGGAGCATACACAGATACGCAGTATTTT	CASSSAAGAYTDTQYF
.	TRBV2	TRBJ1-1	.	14	TGTGCCAGCAGTGAGGGGGGACGACGCACTGAAGCTTTCTTT	CASSEGGRRTEAFF
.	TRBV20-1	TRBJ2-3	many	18	TGCAGTGCCAAGTGGGTCATGCCTCGCGGGGCGGGCGCAGATACGCAGTATTTT	CSAKWVMPRGAGADTQYF